The 30 T cell receptor beta chains presented below share a single source sample, sequenced in a study of cytomegalovirus exposure and HLA in healthy donors. A multiplex PCR was run with 60 Vbeta primers and 13 Jbeta primers. Method: immunoSEQ multiplex PCR; TCRdb's copy keeps in-frame clones and lacks some. The sample records about 120,000 clones, 70% to 80% being singletons. Sequencing was done on a sample of PBMCs. These receptors all stem from a man in his forties or fifties in good health and CMV-seropositive.

This clone was counted only a few times. The chain employs TRBV11-2 and TRBJ1-1; TRBD1 matches at 7 bases. From germline, CDR1 is SGHAT and CDR2 FQNNGV. V shed 0 bases, J shed 4 bases, and the junction held 2 bases outside the gene matches. This CDR3 contains 14 residues. CDR3 amino acids: CASSLEGGITEAFF. DNA for the CDR3: TGTGCCAGCAGCTTAGAAGGGGGCATCACTGAAGCTTTCTTT.

The chain joins TRBV19 to TRBJ1-2, with 8 nucleotides matching TRBD1. The CDR3 spans 17 residues. V was pared by 1 base and J by 4 bases, with 11 bases of the junction left unmatched. The germline V gene has CDR1 LNHDA and CDR2 SQIVND (reference sequence). CDR3 sequence reads: CASSIAAGGASFYGYTF. In nucleotides, the CDR3 is TGTGCCAGTAGTATAGCTGCAGGGGGCGCTTCGTTCTATGGCTACACCTTC.

The chain uses TRBV19 and TRBJ1-5; no definite D call. Trimming took 4 bases from V and 6 from J, leaving 13 bases between them. Germline loops: CDR1 LNHDA, CDR2 SQIVND (reference sequence). CDR3 size: 14 residues. The CDR3 region has the DNA TGTGCCAGTAGTACCTCGGGAGGGCTTCAGCCCCAGCATTTT. The encoded protein is CASSTSGGLQPQHF.

CDR3 coding DNA: TGCGCCAGCAGCATGAGTCCGGGACAGCCTTCCTACGAGCAGTACTTC. Its translation is CASSMSPGQPSYEQYF. V is TRBV5-1 and J is TRBJ2-7, with 7 bases matching TRBD1. This CDR3 is built from 16 residues. Germline V gene data show CDR1 as SGHRS and CDR2 as YFSETQ. Trimming cost V 4 bases and J 1 base; bases outside gene matches: 11.

The V gene is TRBV30, the J gene TRBJ2-1; D ambiguous. This CDR3 region has 11 residues. V shed 3 bases and J shed 9 bases, with 9 bases lying between them. Germline CDR1 and CDR2: GTSNPN and SVGIG (reference sequence). The CDR3 loop is CAWRETGEQFF. The CDR3 DNA reads as TGTGCCTGGAGGGAGACCGGTGAGCAGTTCTTC. Supplemented by reference TRBV30 and TRBJ2-1, the full variable domain reads SQTIHQWPATLVQPVGSPLSLECTVEGTSNPNLYWYRQAAGRGLQLLFYSVGIGQISSEVPQNLSASRPQDRQFILSSKKLLLSDSGFYLCAWRETGEQFFGPGTRLTVL.

This clone was counted between two and nine times. The genes are TRBV5-1 and TRBJ1-6, with 7 positions matching TRBD1. The germline V gene has CDR1 SGHRS and CDR2 YFSETQ. The trim removed 5 bases at V and 2 bases at J, leaving 7 bases unmatched. There are 16 residues in the CDR3. CDR3 sequence reads: CASRFGQETYNSPLHF. The CDR3, as DNA: TGCGCCAGCAGATTTGGACAGGAGACCTATAATTCACCCCTCCACTTT.

This chain links TRBV11-2 with TRBJ1-2; TRBD1 agrees at 7 bases. V lost 4 bases to trimming and J lost 4 bases; unmatched junction nucleotides: 12. The CDR3 sequence is 16 residues long. CDR1 is SGHAT and CDR2 is FQNNGV in the germline V gene. As DNA, the CDR3 is TGTGCCAGCAGCTCGGCCACAGGGGCACGCGGCTATGGCTACACCTTC. Translation: CASSSATGARGYGYTF.

This clone has only a few counts. CDR3 DNA: TGTGCCTGGATCCTCAATGAACCGGGAGGGCCCGGTGACACCGGGGAGCTGTTTTTT. Translated: CAWILNEPGGPGDTGELFF. The V and J genes are TRBV30 and TRBJ2-2; 8 bases are shared with TRBD2. After removal of 4 bases from V and 3 bases from J, the junction contained 19 bases not matched to a gene. The CDR3 has 19 amino acids. Germline V gene sequence: CDR1 GTSNPN, CDR2 SVGIG (reference sequence).

The CDR3 DNA sequence: TGTGCCACCCGGGGAGCGGCGAACACCGGGGAGCTGTTTTTT. Translated: CATRGAANTGELFF. This sequence joins TRBV6-5 and TRBJ2-2, with TRBD2 as a possible D gene (5 bases). The germline V gene has CDR1 MNHEY and CDR2 SVGAGI. V was shortened by 10 bases and J by 0 bases, with 12 bases between the two germline ends. The length of the CDR3 is 14 residues.

The CDR3 nucleotides are TGCGCCAGCAGCCTAATGTCAGGGGGCCACAATGAGCAGTTCTTC. Protein sequence: CASSLMSGGHNEQFF. The chain couples TRBV5-1 to TRBJ2-1, with TRBD1 matching 8 bases. CDR3 size: 15 residues. V trimming: 4 bases; J trimming: 5 bases; junction bases outside the gene matches: 8. Germline lookup yields CDR1 SGHRS and CDR2 YFSETQ. Combining the CDR3 with reference TRBV5-1 and TRBJ2-1 gives the whole variable domain KAGVTQTPRYLIKTRGQQVTLSCSPISGHRSVSWYQQTPGQGLQFLFEYFSETQRNKGNFPGRFSGRQFSNSRSEMNVSTLELGDSALYLCASSLMSGGHNEQFFGPGTRLTVL.

The chain links TRBV29-1 to TRBJ2-3; TRBD1 matches 7 bases. There are 15 residues in the CDR3. V lost 0 bases to trimming and J lost 2 bases; unmatched junction nucleotides: 5. Germline CDR1 is SQVTM and CDR2 is ANQGSEA. CDR3 DNA: TGCAGCGTTGAAGATACAGGGGTCATCACAGATACGCAGTATTTT. Protein sequence: CSVEDTGVITDTQYF.

The rearrangement joins TRBV23-1 to TRBJ2-3, with 15 bases that match TRBD2. TRBV23-1 is flagged as an ORF with uncertain function. V lost 3 bases to trimming and J lost 5 bases; unmatched junction nucleotides: 21. CDR3 size: 22 residues. This CDR3 reads CASSQPGRGLAGGSHRGDTQYF. The CDR3 DNA sequence: TGCGCCAGCAGTCAGCCAGGACGGGGACTAGCGGGAGGAAGTCATCGCGGAGATACGCAGTATTTT.

There are a few counts of this clone. The gene calls are TRBV29-1 and TRBJ2-7; D remains unclear. Germline V CDR1 and CDR2: SQVTM, ANQGSEA. V dropped 4 bases and J dropped 6 bases, with 16 bases sitting between them. This CDR3 has 13 residues. The CDR3 protein is CSVGDLGVSEQYF. In DNA form, the CDR3 reads TGCAGCGTTGGTGACCTCGGAGTGAGCGAGCAGTACTTC.

The sample holds one count of this clone. The chain combines TRBV6-4 with TRBJ2-1, with 10 bases fitting TRBD2. This CDR3 has 13 amino acids. From germline, CDR1 is MRHNA and CDR2 SNTAGT. The V gene end was trimmed by 2 bases and the J gene end by 8 bases; junction bases not matched to a gene: 0. The CDR3 sequence is CASSDLAGDEQFF. CDR3 bases: TGTGCCAGCAGTGACCTAGCGGGAGATGAGCAGTTCTTC.

The genes are TRBV6-6 and TRBJ1-3; D might be TRBD1 (6 bases). This CDR3 region has 14 residues. Looked up from germline, CDR1 is MNHNY and CDR2 is SVGAGI (reference sequence). Trimming cost V 7 bases and J 0 bases, with 10 bases left between them. The CDR3: CASNQDSSGNTIYF. In DNA, the CDR3 is TGTGCCAGCAACCAGGACAGCTCTGGAAACACCATATATTTT.

The chain uses TRBV6-5 and TRBJ1-1, with D possibly being TRBD1 (5 bases). The ends were cut back, 5 bases at V and 1 base at J, with 14 bases in the middle. The CDR3 spans 15 residues. The V gene's germline CDR1 is MNHEY and CDR2 SVGAGI. In nucleotides, the CDR3 is TGTGCCAGCAGTAACGAACAGGAACCGAACACTGAAGCTTTCTTT. Protein: CASSNEQEPNTEAFF.

This chain connects TRBV29-1 to TRBJ1-1; TRBD1 is a possible D gene (6 bases). Trimming took off 5 bases at V and 0 bases at J, with 10 bases between the two ends. The CDR3 runs 13 residues. Germline-derived CDR1 and CDR2 are SQVTM and ANQGSEA. CDR3 amino acids: CSVRDTVNTEAFF. CDR3 DNA sequence: TGCAGCGTTCGGGACACGGTGAACACTGAAGCTTTCTTT. Variable domain in full (rest from reference TRBV29-1 and TRBJ1-1): SAVISQKPSRDICQRGTSLTIQCQVDSQVTMMFWYRQQPGQSLTLIATANQGSEATYESGFVIDKFPISRPNLTFSTLTVSNMSPEDSSIYLCSVRDTVNTEAFFGQGTRLTVV.

The chain couples TRBV7-2 to TRBJ2-7; 10 nucleotides line up with TRBD2. The CDR3 has 19 amino acids. V gave up 4 bases and J gave up 4 bases; unmatched junction bases: 19. CDR1 and CDR2 (germline): SGHTA, FQGNSA. The CDR3 coding sequence is TGTGCCAGCAGCTCTAGGTCTCCGGGGGGAGCGGGAGGGATGTACGAGCAGTACTTC. Its translation: CASSSRSPGGAGGMYEQYF.

This chain joins TRBV15 and TRBJ1-2, with D hard to call. The germline V and J ends were trimmed by 1 base and 4 bases, with 10 bases remaining between them. In germline, CDR1 is LNHNV, CDR2 YYDKDF (reference sequence). CDR3 length equals 14 residues. The CDR3 DNA sequence: TGTGCCACCAGCAGAGGCGAAGGGAGCTATGGCTACACCTTC. Amino acids: CATSRGEGSYGYTF.

The chain uses TRBV7-3 and TRBJ2-5; 8 bases line up with TRBD1. Trimming removed 0 bases from V and 4 bases from J; junction bases left unmatched: 13. The germline V gene encodes CDR1 SGHTA and CDR2 FQGTGA. The CDR3 is made up of 18 amino acids. The CDR3 region has the DNA TGTGCCAGCAGCTTAACGTTCGTGGGTACAGGGGGTTTAGAGACCCAGTACTTC. Its translation is CASSLTFVGTGGLETQYF.

This clone occurred once. This rearrangement joins TRBV2 to TRBJ1-3, with a tentative D call TRBD1 (6 bases). V dropped 6 bases and J dropped 4 bases, with 16 bases sitting between them. There are 15 residues in the CDR3. CDR1 is SNHLY and CDR2 is FYNNEI in the germline V gene. The CDR3 DNA reads TGTGCCAGCAGGGCCGGGACAACCGGAGGAAACACCATATATTTT. It translates to CASRAGTTGGNTIYF.

V is TRBV11-2 and J is TRBJ1-1; 10 bases align to TRBD1. The germline CDR1 and CDR2 sequences are SGHAT and FQNNGV. The trim removed 5 bases at V and 4 bases at J, leaving 13 bases unmatched. CDR3 length: 17 residues. The CDR3, as DNA: TGTGCCAGCAGCCCTCCGGGGACAGGGGTTATAGTCACTGAAGCTTTCTTT. Its translation is CASSPPGTGVIVTEAFF.

The chain recombines TRBV9 with TRBJ2-7; 9 bases line up with TRBD2. CDR1 SGDLS and CDR2 YYNGEE come from the germline V gene. V lost 4 bases, J lost 3 bases, and 5 bases stayed unmatched. The CDR3 runs 14 residues. CDR3 residues: CASSLLAGGYEQYF. The CDR3, as DNA: TGTGCCAGCAGCTTACTAGCGGGTGGCTACGAGCAGTACTTC. The whole variable domain, filled in from reference TRBV9 and TRBJ2-7, reads DSGVTQTPKHLITATGQRVTLRCSPRSGDLSVYWYQQSLDQGLQFLIQYYNGEERAKGNILERFSAQQFPDLHSELNLSSLELGDSALYFCASSLLAGGYEQYFGPGTRLTVT.

The chain recombines TRBV5-1 with TRBJ2-5, with no clear D. The ends were cut back, 2 bases at V and 3 bases at J, with 2 bases in the middle. Germline V gene sequence: CDR1 SGHRS, CDR2 YFSETQ. This CDR3 is built from 11 residues. The chain's CDR3 is CASSFEETQYF. In nucleotides, the CDR3 is TGCGCCAGCAGCTTCGAAGAGACCCAGTACTTC.

This chain joins TRBV7-2 and TRBJ2-6; D possibly corresponds to TRBD2 (6 bases). The CDR3 totals 16 residues. In germline, CDR1 is SGHTA, CDR2 FQGNSA. Trimming pared 7 bases from V and 2 bases from J, leaving 15 bases between. The CDR3 spells CASNGGGFTGANVLTF. The CDR3 DNA reads TGTGCCAGCAACGGAGGAGGGTTTACTGGGGCCAACGTCCTGACTTTC.

The chain links TRBV25-1 to TRBJ2-5; the match to TRBD2 covers 7 bases. Germline values: CDR1 MGHDK, CDR2 SYGVNS. J gave up 3 bases and V 8 bases, and 15 bases lay outside the gene matches. The CDR3 totals 16 residues. The CDR3 here is CASVLGAGVNEETQYF. The CDR3 nucleotides read TGTGCCAGCGTCCTTGGGGCGGGGGTGAACGAAGAGACCCAGTACTTC.

The V and J genes are TRBV10-2 and TRBJ1-5; 12 nucleotides agree with TRBD1. The germline gives CDR1 WSHSY, CDR2 SAAADI. The CDR3 consists of 15 residues. Trimming cost V 5 bases and J 5 bases; bases outside gene matches: 4. CDR3 in DNA: TGCGCCAGCAGTTGGGGACAGGGGGCCGATCAGCCCCAGCATTTT. It codes for CASSWGQGADQPQHF.

There are a few counts of this clone. This chain links TRBV5-4 with TRBJ2-4, with D possibly being TRBD1 (7 bases). Germline loops: CDR1 SGHNT, CDR2 YYREEE (reference sequence). The CDR3 runs to 15 residues. Trimming cost V 4 bases and J 3 bases, with 14 bases left between them. CDR3 bases: TGTGCCAGCAGCCCTACAGGGGAGGTCAAAAACATTCAGTACTTC. Encoded protein: CASSPTGEVKNIQYF.

The chain links TRBV4-3 to TRBJ2-7, with 9 positions matching TRBD2. The CDR3 contains 16 residues. CDR1 is LGHNA, CDR2 YSLEER, per germline. The trim removed 2 bases at V and 2 bases at J, leaving 7 bases unmatched. CDR3: CASSQQASGATYEQYF. The CDR3 nucleotides read TGCGCCAGCAGCCAACAGGCTAGCGGGGCCACCTACGAGCAGTACTTC.

The chain has TRBV6-5 and TRBJ2-7; 7 bases are a match to TRBD2. J lost 0 bases, V lost 3 bases, and 2 bases had no gene match. CDR1 and CDR2 (germline): MNHEY, SVGAGI. CDR3 length: 14 amino acids. CDR3 sequence: CASSYRGDSYEQYF. Written as DNA, the CDR3 is TGTGCCAGCAGTTATCGGGGGGACTCCTACGAGCAGTACTTC.